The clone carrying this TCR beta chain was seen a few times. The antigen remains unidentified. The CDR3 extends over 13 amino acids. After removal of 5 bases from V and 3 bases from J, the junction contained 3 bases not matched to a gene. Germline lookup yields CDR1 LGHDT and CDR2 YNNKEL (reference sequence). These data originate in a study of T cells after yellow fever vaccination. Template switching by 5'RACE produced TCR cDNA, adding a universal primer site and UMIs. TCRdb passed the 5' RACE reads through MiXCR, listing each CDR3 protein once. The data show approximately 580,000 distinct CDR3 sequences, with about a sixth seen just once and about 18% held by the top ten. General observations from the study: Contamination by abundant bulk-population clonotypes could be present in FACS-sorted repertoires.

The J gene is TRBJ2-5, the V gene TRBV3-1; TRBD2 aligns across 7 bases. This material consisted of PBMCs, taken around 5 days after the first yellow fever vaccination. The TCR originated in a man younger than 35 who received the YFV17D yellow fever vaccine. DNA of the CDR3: TGTGCCAGCAGCGTACGGGGGGAAGAGACCCAGTACTTC. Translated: CASSVRGEETQYF.